These 24 T cell receptor beta chains originate from one sample sequenced in a study of blood T cell repertoires in COVID-19. The data were produced by immunoSEQ multiplex PCR, yet TCRdb's version contains in-frame clones alone and is incomplete. Found here are about 88,000 clones, 88% of them singletons; the top ten hold 2.9%. What was sequenced was peripheral blood. The receptor set was obtained from an elderly woman with acute or convalescent COVID-19.

This chain links TRBV18 with TRBJ1-1, with D hard to call. This CDR3 is built from 15 residues. The V gene's germline CDR1 is KGHSH and CDR2 LQKENI. The V gene lost 3 bases and the J gene lost 0 bases, with 11 bases spanning the gap. In nucleotides, the CDR3 is TGTGCCAGCTCACCGCCGAGTACTGTGAACACTGAAGCTTTCTTT. Protein sequence: CASSPPSTVNTEAFF.

This clone has only one observation. V gene TRBV7-2 combines with J gene TRBJ2-5; no firm D call. The V gene lost 1 base and the J gene lost 3 bases, with 3 bases spanning the gap. This CDR3 spans 12 amino acids. Germline lookup yields CDR1 SGHTA and CDR2 FQGNSA. CDR3 sequence: CASSLVEETQYF. For the CDR3, the DNA is TGTGCCAGCAGCTTAGTCGAAGAGACCCAGTACTTC.

The V gene is TRBV7-8, the J gene TRBJ2-5; 8 nucleotides line up with TRBD2. The J segment lost 1 base and the V segment lost 5 bases, leaving 9 bases of the junction unmatched. CDR3 size: 16 residues. Looked up from germline, CDR1 is SGHVS and CDR2 is FQNEAQ. Here the CDR3 DNA reads TGTGCCAGCAGCCTCCCGGGGGGGGCCCTCCAAGAGACCCAGTACTTC. It codes for CASSLPGGALQETQYF.

The chain has TRBV11-2 and TRBJ2-1; 7 bases map to TRBD1. Looked up from germline, CDR1 is SGHAT and CDR2 is FQNNGV. Trimming removed 5 bases from V and 8 bases from J; junction bases left unmatched: 3. The CDR3 has 12 amino acids. Here the CDR3 reads CASSHDRDEQFF. The CDR3 nucleotides read TGTGCCAGCAGCCATGACAGGGATGAGCAGTTCTTC. Supplemented by reference TRBV11-2 and TRBJ2-1, the full variable domain reads EAGVAQSPRYKIIEKRQSVAFWCNPISGHATLYWYQQILGQGPKLLIQFQNNGVVDDSQLPKDRFSAERLKGVDSTLKIQPAKLEDSAVYLCASSHDRDEQFFGPGTRLTVL.

The chain uses TRBV29-1 and TRBJ1-2; D gene unclear. Germline loops: CDR1 SQVTM, CDR2 ANQGSEA. There are 12 residues in the CDR3. Trimming shortened V by 3 bases and J by 4 bases, and 9 bases separated the two germline ends. This CDR3 reads CSVENSFYGYTF. Written as DNA, the CDR3 is TGCAGCGTTGAGAACAGCTTCTATGGCTACACCTTC.

The chain uses TRBV5-1 and TRBJ2-7; TRBD2 aligns across 10 bases. Trimming cost V 0 bases and J 8 bases; bases outside gene matches: 8. The CDR3 contains 15 residues. Germline lookup yields CDR1 SGHRS and CDR2 YFSETQ. In DNA form, the CDR3 reads TGCGCCAGCAGCTTGGTAGGGACTAGCGAGGAAAAGCAGTACTTC. This codes for CASSLVGTSEEKQYF.

The chain couples TRBV6-4 to TRBJ2-3; possibly TRBD1 for D (6 bases). Trimming removed 7 bases from V and 0 bases from J, with 23 bases in between. Germline V lookup: CDR1 MRHNA, CDR2 SNTAGT. The CDR3 loop spans 18 amino acids. CDR3 nucleotides: TGTGCCAGCAAGACAGGATTTCATCTACATTCTAGCACAGATACGCAGTATTTT. Translating it yields CASKTGFHLHSSTDTQYF.

The chain joins TRBV14 to TRBJ2-3, with TRBD2 as a possible D gene (6 bases). Per germline, CDR1 SGHDN and CDR2 FVKESK. The CDR3 is 16 residues long. Trimming cost V 0 bases and J 4 bases, with 14 bases left between them. In nucleotides, the CDR3 is TGTGCCAGCAGCCAAGAATGGCGGGACGGATCAGATACGCAGTATTTT. It is translated as CASSQEWRDGSDTQYF.

The genes are TRBV6-2 or TRBV6-3 and TRBJ1-2, with TRBD1 identical over 8 bases. V was clipped by 0 bases and J by 3 bases; unmatched bases: 3. This CDR3 contains 15 residues. CDR1 is MNHEY, CDR2 SVGEGT, per germline. In DNA, the CDR3 is TGTGCCAGCAGTTACTCCCCGACAGGGGACTATGGCTACACCTTC. Its translation: CASSYSPTGDYGYTF.

The chain joins TRBV19 to TRBJ2-3; 7 nucleotides match TRBD2. CDR3 length: 15 amino acids. Germline V gives CDR1 LNHDA, CDR2 SQIVND (reference sequence). V shed 3 bases, J shed 4 bases, and the junction held 7 bases outside the gene matches. Here the CDR3 DNA reads TGTGCCAGTAGTATTCCAGCGGGGCGAGCAGATACGCAGTATTTT. Its translation is CASSIPAGRADTQYF.

For this clone: This sample also contains other DNA sequences that code for the same CDR3. The V call is TRBV30, the J call TRBJ2-1, with TRBD2 matching over 14 bases. CDR1 GTSNPN and CDR2 SVGIG come from the germline V gene (reference sequence). This CDR3 has 17 residues. V trimming: 0 bases; J trimming: 4 bases; junction bases outside the gene matches: 5. CDR3 sequence reads: CAWSVLGTSGSYNEQFF. The CDR3 DNA reads as TGTGCCTGGAGTGTACTGGGGACTAGCGGGAGTTACAATGAGCAGTTCTTC.

The CDR3, as DNA: TGCGCCAGCAGCCAAGATGCGGGGTGGGGCCCACCTAACTATGGCTACACCTTC. It is translated as CASSQDAGWGPPNYGYTF. The chain joins TRBV4-3 to TRBJ1-2, with a weak D call TRBD1 (5 bases). The germline V gene encodes CDR1 LGHNA and CDR2 YSLEER. CDR3 length: 18 residues. The V end lost 0 bases, the J end lost 0 bases, and 17 bases lay between the germline ends.

The chain links TRBV21-1 to TRBJ2-1; the table's D call, TRBD2, has no DNA check behind it. TRBV21-1 is labeled a pseudogene. The CDR3 is 24 amino acids. As DNA, the CDR3 is TGTGCCAGCAGCAAAGCGCGTTTATTTGTAGGGCTCAGGCTAGCGGGAGCTGTCGACAATGAGCAGTTCTTC. This translates into CASSKARLFVGLRLAGAVDNEQFF.

In DNA form, the CDR3 reads TGTGCCAGCAGCCACGGGGGGGCTAGGGATACGCAGTATTTT. The encoded protein is CASSHGGARDTQYF. The rearrangement uses TRBV7-3 and TRBJ2-3, with 8 positions matching TRBD2. This CDR3 has 14 residues. Germline CDR1 and CDR2: SGHTA and FQGTGA. With 5 bases clipped from V and 6 bases from J, the junction kept 7 bases outside the gene matches.

This chain joins TRBV5-1 and TRBJ1-3, with 7 bases that match TRBD1. The CDR3 has 17 residues. The V gene's germline CDR1 is SGHRS and CDR2 YFSETQ. Trimming cost V 0 bases and J 0 bases; bases outside gene matches: 6. CDR3 nucleotide sequence: TGCGCCAGCAGCTTGGACAGGGGTTCGCTCTCTGGAAACACCATATATTTT. Protein sequence: CASSLDRGSLSGNTIYF.

This chain connects TRBV28 to TRBJ2-1; 7 nucleotides line up with TRBD1. J was trimmed by 3 bases and V by 10 bases; bases with no gene match: 6. CDR1 MDHEN and CDR2 SYDVKM come from the germline V gene. The CDR3 covers 13 residues. CDR3 protein: CAIGTVLYNEQFF. CDR3 in DNA: TGTGCCATAGGGACAGTCCTCTACAATGAGCAGTTCTTC.

The V gene is TRBV29-1, the J gene TRBJ1-2; D uncertain. Looked up from germline, CDR1 is SQVTM and CDR2 is ANQGSEA. The germline V and J ends were trimmed by 2 bases and 4 bases, with 11 bases remaining between them. There are 13 residues in the CDR3. The CDR3 DNA reads as TGCAGCGTTGAATACCATTCAGGCTATGGCTACACCTTC. This codes for CSVEYHSGYGYTF.

The V gene is TRBV5-5, the J gene TRBJ2-5, with D perhaps TRBD1 (6 bases). The CDR3 has 13 amino acids. Germline values: CDR1 SGHKS, CDR2 YYEKEE (reference sequence). The V end lost 3 bases, the J end lost 5 bases, and 11 bases lay between the germline ends. The CDR3 region is CASSSLGGETQYF. The CDR3 DNA reads TGTGCCAGCAGCTCGTTAGGGGGTGAGACCCAGTACTTC.

In nucleotides, the CDR3 is TGTGCCAGCAGCTTGCTGGCCGGGCTGGAGGGTGGCTACACCTTC. Amino acid sequence: CASSLLAGLEGGYTF. The gene calls are TRBV5-6 and TRBJ1-2; D unresolved. The V and J ends lost 1 base and 7 bases respectively, with 17 bases between them. Germline lookup yields CDR1 SGHDT and CDR2 YYEEEE. The CDR3 covers 15 residues.

This chain uses TRBV2 with TRBJ1-2, with D unclear. This CDR3 region has 15 residues. V was trimmed by 4 bases and J by 0 bases, leaving 12 bases between them. CDR1 is SNHLY, CDR2 FYNNEI, per germline. In nucleotides, the CDR3 is TGTGCCAGCAGTGGTCTTAGATTCGCTAACTATGGCTACACCTTC. Translating it yields CASSGLRFANYGYTF.

The chain employs TRBV4-1 and TRBJ1-4; D not certain. Germline CDR1 MGHRA, CDR2 YSYEKL. The CDR3 is 15 residues long. V lost 6 bases and J lost 1, with 12 bases in between. Here the CDR3 DNA reads TGCGCCAGCAGTTGGGCTCCCGGAACTAATGAAAAACTGTTTTTT. Translated, it gives CASSWAPGTNEKLFF.

V is TRBV20-1 and J is TRBJ2-7; 13 nucleotides line up with TRBD2. Germline CDR1 reads DFQATT; CDR2 reads SNEGSKA (reference sequence). The CDR3 is made up of 18 amino acids. V was clipped by 3 bases and J by 1 base; unmatched bases: 12. The CDR3 nucleotides are TGCAGTGCTAGTGCTGGACTAGCGGGAGCGTTGGCGTCCTACGAGCAGTACTTC. Its protein is CSASAGLAGALASYEQYF.

The V gene is TRBV28, the J gene TRBJ2-6; TRBD1 agrees at 7 bases. Germline CDR1 MDHEN, CDR2 SYDVKM. The CDR3 is 16 residues long. V was pared by 6 bases and J by 4 bases, with 9 bases of the junction left unmatched. DNA of the CDR3: TGTGCCAGCAGAGTAACAGGGGCAGGAGGGGCCAACGTCCTGACTTTC. This sequence encodes CASRVTGAGGANVLTF.

The V gene is TRBV7-8, the J gene TRBJ1-3; TRBD1 aligns across 9 bases. The CDR3 runs 18 residues. After removal of 6 bases from V and 0 bases from J, the junction contained 12 bases not matched to a gene. Germline assignment: CDR1 SGHVS and CDR2 FQNEAQ. CDR3 sequence reads: CASSSNWGQGDSGNTIYF. The CDR3 DNA reads as TGTGCCAGCAGTTCAAACTGGGGACAGGGCGACTCTGGAAACACCATATATTTT.